The present TCR beta chain was sequenced within a study of T-cell reconstitution after alpha-beta-depleted transplantation in children (TCRdb year 2016). A note on the overall study: T-cell immune reconstitution after TCRalphabeta/CD19-depleted allogeneic hematopoietic cell transplantation in children was quantitatively tracked in the study by means of TCR repertoire profiling.

The protocol used for the library was PCR. The reads were generated on an Illumina HiSeq 2500. TCR libraries were prepared with molecular barcoding, using unique molecular identifiers to normalize TCRbeta repertoire quantification. TCRdb itself trimmed the public reads at Q25 with fastp, ran MiXCR and retained productive beta chains. CDR3 protein sequences are deduplicated, and each keeps its most common genes and DNA. In all, the sample holds 240,000 or so distinct CDR3 sequences, and 12% of those were seen once. 2% to 3% of the sample is held by the ten biggest clonotypes. This clonotype has at least ten counts. Its antigen is not yet known. No per-base quality is available; no much larger clone lies one base away. The CDR3 spans 15 residues, from the cysteine through the phenylalanine. The DNA shown is the 45-base CDR3, in frame from base 1. The germline V gene (reference sequence) supplies CDR1 DFQATT and CDR2 SNEGSKA. Clipping removes 0 bases from V and 2 bases from J, with 7 as the unmatched junction base count.

This clonotype originated in a human donor who donated a stem cell graft to a child with acute lymphoblastic leukemia. The sample was PBMCs from the stem cell graft donor, taken from the stem cell graft. Rearrangement joined TRBV20-1 to TRBJ2-7, with 7 junctional bases fitting TRBD2. Here the CDR3 is given as CSARDPSGVTYEQYF. The DNA sequence is TGCAGTGCTAGAGATCCCAGCGGGGTGACCTACGAGCAGTACTTC.